One T cell receptor beta chain is described in this entry. In the same sample, other DNA sequences code for this CDR3. There are 13 residues in the CDR3. Germline V gene sequence: CDR1 KGHSH, CDR2 LQKENI. Trimming took 2 bases from V and 1 from J, leaving 5 bases between them. This sample is part of a study of blood T cell repertoires in COVID-19. Study background: Samples taken during acute and convalescent COVID-19 were collected in the United States, Italy and Spain. The cDNA or gDNA used as material had been derived from T cells, B-cell-depleted T cells, or PBMCs.

As processed by the authors: The authors estimated nucleated cell counts from reference gene primer amplification. Sequenced by immunoSEQ multiplex PCR; TCRdb stores in-frame clones only, minus some. V and J calls and clone size are given by that table; D and trimming were obtained from the DNA. This sample has 130,000 to 150,000 clones; around 84% occur once, and the top ten carry around 13%. Sequenced material: peripheral blood. The source is a man aged 55 to 70 with active or convalescent COVID-19. The V call is TRBV18, the J call TRBJ2-5; no firm D call. In DNA, the CDR3 is TGTGCCAGCTCACCAGTCCTCCAAGAGACCCAGTACTTC. Translated: CASSPVLQETQYF.